This note documents a single T cell receptor (beta chain) sequence. The CDR3 length is 14 residues. Germline-derived CDR1 and CDR2 are DFQATT and SNEGSKA (reference sequence). With V trimmed by 3 bases and J by 5 bases, 7 bases remained unmatched. This sample was included in a study of blood T cell repertoires in COVID-19. Study in general: Sites in the United States, Italy and Spain provided acute and convalescent COVID-19 samples.

Here immunoSEQ multiplex PCR was the method, and the copy in TCRdb shows in-frame clones only, minus some. The sample consists of 250,000 to 300,000 clones, around 86% of them appearing once. The source of this sequence is a woman in her 40s who had recovered from COVID-19. Specimen: peripheral blood. J is TRBJ1-5 and V is TRBV20-1, with 7 bases aligning to TRBD1. The CDR3 here is CSASRDSFYQPQHF. The CDR3, as DNA: TGCAGTGCTAGTCGGGACAGCTTCTATCAGCCCCAGCATTTT.